This entry features one TCR beta chain sequence. Its antigen is undetermined. 5'RACE, which relied on constant-segment primers, yielded TCR alpha and TCR beta cDNA libraries carrying sample barcodes and UMIs. MiXCR, run by TCRdb on the 5' RACE reads, gives a single entry per CDR3 protein. The table records approximately 490,000 distinct CDR3 sequences, about a fifth of them present only once. V was pared by 3 bases and J by 0 bases, with 14 bases between. The length of the CDR3 is 16 residues. The germline V gene has CDR1 SNHLY and CDR2 FYNNEI. The sample originates from a study of T-cell memory formation after mild COVID-19. Study in general: The two donors had largely donor-specific TCR clusters. Study-wide points: The authors left the SARS-CoV-2 specificity of second-wave clones peaking on day 37 unconfirmed. Clones that contracted from day 15 to 85 were balanced CD4/CD8, while later expanders leaned CD4+.

This chain joins TRBV2 and TRBJ1-1; D is undetermined. The sample comprised PBMCs or a T cell subset sorted from them (not recorded which). The receptor comes from an adult woman who had mild COVID-19 (a few samples of this study predate the infection). Cell type and time point are not known. CDR3 sequence reads: CASSDRKAGLNTEAFF. CDR3 sequence (DNA): TGTGCCAGCAGTGACAGGAAGGCAGGTCTGAACACTGAAGCTTTCTTT.